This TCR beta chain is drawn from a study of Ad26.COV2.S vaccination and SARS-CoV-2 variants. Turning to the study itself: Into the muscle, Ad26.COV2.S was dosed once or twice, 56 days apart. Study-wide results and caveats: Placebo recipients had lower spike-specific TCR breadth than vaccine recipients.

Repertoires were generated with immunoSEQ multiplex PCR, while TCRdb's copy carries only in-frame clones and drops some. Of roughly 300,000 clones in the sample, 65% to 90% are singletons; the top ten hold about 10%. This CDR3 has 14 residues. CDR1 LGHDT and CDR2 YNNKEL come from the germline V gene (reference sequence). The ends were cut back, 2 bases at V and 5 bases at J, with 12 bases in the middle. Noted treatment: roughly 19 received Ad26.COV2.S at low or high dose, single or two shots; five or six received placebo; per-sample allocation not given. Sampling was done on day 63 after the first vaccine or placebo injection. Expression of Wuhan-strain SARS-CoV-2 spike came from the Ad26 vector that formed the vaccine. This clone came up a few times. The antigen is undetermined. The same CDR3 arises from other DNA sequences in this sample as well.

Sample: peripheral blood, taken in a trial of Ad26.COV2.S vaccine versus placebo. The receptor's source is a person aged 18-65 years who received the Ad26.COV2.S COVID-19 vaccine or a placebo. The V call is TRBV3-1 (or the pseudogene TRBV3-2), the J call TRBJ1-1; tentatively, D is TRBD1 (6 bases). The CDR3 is CASSQQGGGTEAFF. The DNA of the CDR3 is TGTGCCAGCAGCCAACAGGGAGGGGGAACTGAAGCTTTCTTT.